These T cell receptor beta chains were read from a single sample in a study of CD4 T cells in relation to SARS-CoV-2 and coronaviruses. Assay: immunoSEQ multiplex PCR; the TCRdb copy retains only in-frame clones and omits some. The sample carries around 54,000 clones, around 92% recorded once. Sequencing input: naive CD4+ T cells from PBMCs. Receptors originate from an adult with COVID-19. CDR3s include the opening cysteine and the closing phenylalanine or tryptophan. Fields, in order: CDR3 protein, V gene.

CASSQVSGGGNIQYF,TRBV3-1/TRBV3-2
CASSGLSSYEQYF,TRBV28
CASSPRTSDLYEQYF,TRBV18
CAWSVQTSRGWTGELFF,TRBV30
CASTPVAGLSTGELFF,TRBV2
CASSFGPGPDYEQYF,TRBV5-8
CASSIVPDGRGYF,TRBV5-4
CASSPMGRGQFYEQYF,TRBV7-9
CASSIGQLLSTDTQYF,TRBV19
CASMKRVVYNEQFF,TRBV2
CASSWGGEETQYF,TRBV7-2
CASFLGIASDTQYF,TRBV2
CASTQGASTDTQYF,TRBV7-2
CAWSVGNTEAFF,TRBV30
CASSLSGANVLTF,TRBV28
CASSFGRTGELFF,TRBV27
CASISGSGDTQYF,TRBV28
CASSDLGDEQYF,TRBV4-2
CASSSTLSGNTIYF,TRBV7-9
CASSLLTGSSTDTQYF,TRBV5-5
CASTPLTPVVEQYF,TRBV7-9
CASSRQGQGTYNEQFF,TRBV7-9
CASRTTSGTSYEQYF,TRBV11-2
CASSPGLSSYNEQFF,TRBV9
CASSLTAESYEQYF,TRBV7-3
CSVEGVAGGTEAFF,TRBV29-1
CASNAGVLSGANVLTF,TRBV28
CASSLSRDNQPQHF,TRBV28
CASSGDRMVGDEKLFF,TRBV7-2
CASSEGTSRLGEQFF,TRBV9
CATSQVDRPTEAFF,TRBV15
CASSQRVTEFYGYTF,TRBV4-1
CASSSPGTVGEQFF,TRBV28
CASSLRETQYF,TRBV18
CASSSTTGLNEQFF,TRBV5-6
CASSRPRDRGSYEQYF,TRBV7-2
CASSLVEYSTDTQYF,TRBV5-4
CATSHPGVSGANVLTF,TRBV15
CASSMTAETQYF,TRBV19
CASLRDSAYNEQFF,TRBV18
CASSQVNEQYF,TRBV3-1/TRBV3-2
CAWTLTLAGDYNEQFF,TRBV30
CASRERTRTGIQYF,TRBV27
CASSFDRSGRVDEQFF,TRBV27
CASRPPRLAGGNHEQFF,TRBV28
CASSALDGSSYEQYF,TRBV27
CASSSIADLAKNIQYF,TRBV11-2
CRASQGQRKNIQYF,TRBV20-1
CASSRLRQNTGELFF,TRBV6-5
CASSLAGTSGRALGPPDTQYF,TRBV5-1
CASSLGGLAGVGPLKETQYF,TRBV27
CASSELAGRGSQVNEQFF,TRBV10-1
CASVNAEKETQYF,TRBV2
CASSFQNTGELFF,TRBV28
CAIAGLAGGPFGQYF,TRBV10-3